This T cell receptor beta chain was observed in a study of control samples from healthy donors and cancer patients. Trimming left V 4 bases short and J 4 bases short, with 11 bases between. The CDR3 totals 13 residues. Germline V gene data show CDR1 as SGHRS and CDR2 as YFSETQ. Repertoires were generated with immunoSEQ multiplex PCR, while TCRdb's copy carries only in-frame clones and drops some. Among 150,000 or so clones listed, roughly 94% were seen once. The sample was blood. This sequence was found in a man aged 35-49 years in good health. This chain links TRBV5-1 with TRBJ1-2; possibly TRBD1 for D (5 bases). CDR3 DNA: TGCGCCAGCAGCGGAGGGACGTCCTATGGCTACACCTTC. Amino acid sequence: CASSGGTSYGYTF. The entire variable domain, with the rest obtained from reference TRBV5-1 and TRBJ1-2, is as follows: KAGVTQTPRYLIKTRGQQVTLSCSPISGHRSVSWYQQTPGQGLQFLFEYFSETQRNKGNFPGRFSGRQFSNSRSEMNVSTLELGDSALYLCASSGGTSYGYTFGSGTRLTVV.